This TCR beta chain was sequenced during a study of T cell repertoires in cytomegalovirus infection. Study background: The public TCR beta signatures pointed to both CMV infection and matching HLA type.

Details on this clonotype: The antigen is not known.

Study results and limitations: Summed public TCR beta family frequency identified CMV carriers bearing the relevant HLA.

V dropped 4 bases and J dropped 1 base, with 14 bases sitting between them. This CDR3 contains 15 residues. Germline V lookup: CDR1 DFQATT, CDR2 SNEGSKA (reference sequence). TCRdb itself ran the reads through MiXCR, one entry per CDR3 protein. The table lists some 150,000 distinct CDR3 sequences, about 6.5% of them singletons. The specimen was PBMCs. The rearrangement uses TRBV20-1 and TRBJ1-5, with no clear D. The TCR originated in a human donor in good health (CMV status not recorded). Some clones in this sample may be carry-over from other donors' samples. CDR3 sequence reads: CSATPGRVSNQPQHF. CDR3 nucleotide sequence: TGCAGTGCTACTCCGGGGAGGGTCAGCAATCAGCCCCAGCATTTT.